The 10 T cell receptor beta chains reported below all come from one sample, sequenced in a study of CD8+ T cells in alopecia areata. Extracted RNA was reverse transcribed into cDNA, the sequencing template. Clones were sequenced by immunoSEQ multiplex PCR, and TCRdb holds only the in-frame ones, with some missing. This sample has some 180,000 clones, with approximately 60% found just once. The sequencing sample was made of CD8+ T cells sorted from blood. Receptors originate from a human donor in good health.

This clone occurred a few times. The CDR3 bases are TGCGCCAGCGGGTTAGGGACCAACACAGATACGCAGTATTTT. Its translation is CASGLGTNTDTQYF. The chain employs TRBV5-1 and TRBJ2-3, with D perhaps matching TRBD1 or TRBD2 (5 bases each). V lost 7 bases and J lost 2, with 14 bases in between. Germline-derived CDR1 and CDR2 are SGHRS and YFSETQ. CDR3 length equals 14 residues.

This clone appeared a few times. The rearrangement links TRBV19 to TRBJ2-6, with unresolved D. Germline assignment: CDR1 LNHDA and CDR2 SQIVND (reference sequence). Trimming removed 5 bases from V and 4 bases from J, with 12 bases in between. The CDR3 is 15 residues long. CDR3 DNA sequence: TGTGCCAGTAGTTTCGGTTCGCTCGGGGCCAACGTCCTGACTTTC. Translation: CASSFGSLGANVLTF.

The chain is built from TRBV27 and TRBJ2-7, with 7 bases fitting TRBD1. The length of the CDR3 is 13 residues. Germline loops: CDR1 MNHEY, CDR2 SMNVEV (reference sequence). V trimming: 3 bases; J trimming: 3 bases; junction bases outside the gene matches: 2. The CDR3 loop is CASSFGQDYEQYF. The CDR3 nucleotides read TGTGCCAGCAGTTTTGGACAGGACTACGAGCAGTACTTC.

The gene calls are TRBV29-1 and TRBJ2-1; weak D call: TRBD2 (6 bases). CDR1 and CDR2 (germline): SQVTM, ANQGSEA. V was pared by 4 bases and J by 0 bases, with 7 bases between. CDR3 length: 13 residues. The CDR3 DNA is TGCAGCGTTGTCGGGAGCTCCTACAATGAGCAGTTCTTC. Protein: CSVVGSSYNEQFF.

The chain has TRBV6-5 and TRBJ2-6; D unclear. The germline CDR1 and CDR2 sequences are MNHEY and SVGAGI. V was trimmed by 6 bases and J by 1 base, leaving 4 bases between them. The CDR3 runs 13 residues. The DNA of the CDR3 is TGTGCCAGCAGATCTTCTGGGGCCAACGTCCTGACTTTC. It encodes CASRSSGANVLTF.

The V call is TRBV20-1, the J call TRBJ2-7; D gene uncertain. The CDR3 loop spans 11 amino acids. CDR1 DFQATT and CDR2 SNEGSKA come from the germline V gene (reference sequence). V lost 6 bases, J lost 2 bases, and 8 bases lay in between. The CDR3: CSAPVTYEQYF. As DNA, the CDR3 is TGCAGTGCCCCTGTCACCTACGAGCAGTACTTC.

This chain joins TRBV5-1 and TRBJ1-2, with D maybe TRBD1 (5 bases). The CDR3 contains 17 residues. V lost 2 bases to trimming and J lost 2 bases, with 19 bases between them. CDR1 is SGHRS, CDR2 YFSETQ, per germline. In nucleotides, the CDR3 is TGCGCCAGCAGCTTATCCTGGACAACAACTGAGAACTATGGCTACACCTTC. Translated, it gives CASSLSWTTTENYGYTF.

This clone has more than one count but fewer than ten. The chain uses TRBV19 and TRBJ1-1, with TRBD1 as a possible D gene (5 bases). This CDR3 is built from 12 residues. Germline loops: CDR1 LNHDA, CDR2 SQIVND (reference sequence). Trimming pared 3 bases from V and 11 bases from J, leaving 13 bases between. Here the CDR3 DNA reads TGTGCCAGTAGTATGTTGGGGGGAGAGGCTTTCTTT. This gives the protein CASSMLGGEAFF. Full variable domain (outside the CDR3, taken from reference TRBV19 and TRBJ1-1): DGGITQSPKYLFRKEGQNVTLSCEQNLNHDAMYWYRQDPGQGLRLIYYSQIVNDFQKGDIAEGYSVSREKKESFPLTVTSAQKNPTAFYLCASSMLGGEAFFGQGTRLTVV.

V gene TRBV11-2 combines with J gene TRBJ2-7; D is uncertain. This CDR3 contains 13 residues. Germline values: CDR1 SGHAT, CDR2 FQNNGV. V was pared by 5 bases and J by 5 bases, with 13 bases between. CDR3 in amino acids: CASSPSWTHEQYF. DNA of the CDR3: TGTGCCAGCAGCCCCAGCTGGACCCACGAGCAGTACTTC.

This chain connects TRBV7-9 to TRBJ2-6; D ambiguous. Germline CDR1 and CDR2: SEHNR and FQNEAQ (reference sequence). The CDR3 totals 15 residues. V lost 5 bases and J 0 bases, leaving 8 bases between the germline ends. The DNA of the CDR3 is TGTGCCAGCAGCCAATGGTTCTCTGGGGCCAACGTCCTGACTTTC. This translates into CASSQWFSGANVLTF.